The 13 T cell receptor beta chains in this list originate from one sample, sequenced in a study of CD8+ T cells in alopecia areata. Samples from alopecia areata patients were lesional scalp punch biopsies and peripheral blood. As the sequencing template, cDNA was produced by extracting RNA and reverse transcribing it. Assay used: immunoSEQ multiplex PCR; TCRdb lists only in-frame clones, some missing. The data hold 6,500 to 8,500 clones, with about 67% observed a single time. Here the sequenced sample was skin, taken at week 0. The receptor source for this set is a human donor with alopecia areata.

CDR3 DNA: TGTGCCAGTAGTATGAGGGCAGCCTCCTACAATGAGCAGTTCTTC. This encodes CASSMRAASYNEQFF. V and J are TRBV19 and TRBJ2-1, with D perhaps TRBD2 (5 bases). The CDR3 spans 15 residues. Germline CDR1 and CDR2: LNHDA and SQIVND (reference sequence). Trimming cost V 3 bases and J 0 bases, with 9 bases left between them.

The table lists this clone with a few counts. This chain connects TRBV7-9 to TRBJ1-2, with TRBD1 identical over 8 bases. The CDR3 contains 13 residues. Germline CDR1 SEHNR, CDR2 FQNEAQ (reference sequence). Germline trimming cut 10 bases from V and 8 bases from J; bases unmatched to any gene: 12. The CDR3 loop is CAIGRRGLGGYTF. The CDR3 DNA reads TGTGCCATCGGACGCAGGGGGCTGGGAGGCTACACCTTC. The whole variable domain, filled in from reference TRBV7-9 and TRBJ1-2, reads DTGVSQNPRHKITKRGQNVTFRCDPISEHNRLYWYRQTLGQGPEFLTYFQNEAQLEKSRLLSDRFSAERPKGSFSTLEIQRTEQGDSAMYLCAIGRRGLGGYTFGSGTRLTVV.

This clone was counted between two and nine times. The chain couples TRBV6-5 to TRBJ1-1, with a tentative D call TRBD1 (6 bases). V lost 6 bases to trimming and J lost 2 bases, with 16 bases between them. The CDR3 spans 15 residues. Germline V gives CDR1 MNHEY, CDR2 SVGAGI. CDR3 in amino acids: CASRKSTGYNTEAFF. The DNA of the CDR3 is TGTGCCAGCAGAAAATCAACAGGGTATAACACTGAAGCTTTCTTT.

In its sample, this clone was seen a few times. The genes are TRBV19 and TRBJ2-7, with 9 positions matching TRBD1. CDR1 and CDR2 from the germline V gene are LNHDA and SQIVND (reference sequence). The V segment lost 5 bases and the J segment 5 bases; nucleotides outside the gene matches: 10. The CDR3 sequence is 15 residues long. The CDR3 spells CASSAGQGSPNEQYF. The DNA for the CDR3 is TGTGCCAGTAGTGCCGGACAGGGGTCTCCTAACGAGCAGTACTTC.

This clone has a single count. V and J are TRBV7-2 and TRBJ2-1, with TRBD2 matching 10 bases. In germline, CDR1 is SGHTA, CDR2 FQGNSA. This CDR3 contains 15 residues. Trimming took 8 bases from V and 4 from J; bases not matched to a gene: 8. CDR3 in amino acids: CASLLAGSTYNEQFF. CDR3 nucleotides: TGTGCCAGCTTACTAGCGGGGAGTACTTACAATGAGCAGTTCTTC.

V is TRBV30 and J is TRBJ1-3; the D is unclear. With 5 bases removed from V and 1 base from J, the gap between germline ends came to 3 bases. There are 11 residues in the CDR3. Germline loops: CDR1 GTSNPN, CDR2 SVGIG (reference sequence). CDR3 sequence (DNA): TGTGCCTGGGAGTCTGGAAACACCATATATTTT. Its translation is CAWESGNTIYF.

J is TRBJ2-1 and V is TRBV11-2, with D unclear. Germline CDR1 and CDR2: SGHAT and FQNNGV. V was cut by 1 base and J by 7 bases, with 5 bases left in between. The length of the CDR3 is 12 residues. CDR3 loop: CASSLVGNEQFF. In DNA, the CDR3 is TGTGCCAGCAGCTTAGTGGGTAATGAGCAGTTCTTC.

Note on this clone: A read error may produce the germline difference seen at one junction end. This sequence joins TRBV6-5 and TRBJ1-2; TRBD1 matches 7 bases. Germline V lookup: CDR1 MNHEY, CDR2 SVGAGI. The CDR3 sequence is 11 residues long. CDR3 region: CASSSTGVLFF. In DNA, the CDR3 is TGTGCCAGCAGTTCAACAGGGGTCTTGTTCTTC.

The CDR3: CASSRGEYFGEQFF. For the CDR3, the DNA is TGCGCCAGCAGCCGGGGGGAGTACTTCGGTGAGCAGTTCTTC. This chain connects TRBV5-1 to TRBJ2-1, with TRBD2 identical over 7 bases. The CDR3 has 14 residues. Germline trimming cut 4 bases from V and 9 bases from J; bases unmatched to any gene: 10. In germline, CDR1 is SGHRS, CDR2 YFSETQ.

This clone was seen a few times. This chain uses TRBV5-4 with TRBJ2-7; D gene uncertain. The CDR3 sequence is 15 residues long. Per germline, CDR1 SGHNT and CDR2 YYREEE (reference sequence). V was clipped by 3 bases and J by 0 bases, with 13 bases between them. The CDR3 sequence is CASSSGWGDSYEQYF. In DNA form, the CDR3 reads TGTGCCAGCAGCTCCGGCTGGGGTGACTCCTACGAGCAGTACTTC.

This chain uses TRBV27 with TRBJ2-2; 8 bases match TRBD1. CDR1 and CDR2 (germline): MNHEY, SMNVEV (reference sequence). The CDR3 covers 15 residues. V trimming: 5 bases; J trimming: 5 bases; junction bases outside the gene matches: 7. This chain's CDR3 is CASSGTGGWTGELFF. The CDR3 DNA reads TGTGCCAGCAGTGGTACAGGGGGATGGACCGGGGAGCTGTTTTTT.

The V gene is TRBV7-9, the J gene TRBJ1-2, with TRBD1 as a possible D gene (6 bases). The CDR3 consists of 15 residues. V shed 5 bases and J shed 2 bases, with 15 bases lying between them. CDR1 is SEHNR and CDR2 is FQNEAQ in the germline V gene (reference sequence). CDR3 sequence reads: CASSLGQGQNYGYTF. CDR3 nucleotides: TGTGCCAGCAGCCTGGGACAAGGGCAGAACTATGGCTACACCTTC. Complete variable domain (other parts from reference TRBV7-9 and TRBJ1-2): DTGVSQNPRHKITKRGQNVTFRCDPISEHNRLYWYRQTLGQGPEFLTYFQNEAQLEKSRLLSDRFSAERPKGSFSTLEIQRTEQGDSAMYLCASSLGQGQNYGYTFGSGTRLTVV.

The V and J genes are TRBV18 and TRBJ1-2, with TRBD1 matching over 9 bases. Trimming took 2 bases from V and 7 from J; bases not matched to a gene: 8. Looked up from germline, CDR1 is KGHSH and CDR2 is LQKENI. This CDR3 is built from 15 residues. The CDR3 sequence is CASSPETGGKFGYTF. CDR3 coding DNA: TGTGCCAGCTCACCAGAAACAGGGGGCAAATTTGGCTACACCTTC.